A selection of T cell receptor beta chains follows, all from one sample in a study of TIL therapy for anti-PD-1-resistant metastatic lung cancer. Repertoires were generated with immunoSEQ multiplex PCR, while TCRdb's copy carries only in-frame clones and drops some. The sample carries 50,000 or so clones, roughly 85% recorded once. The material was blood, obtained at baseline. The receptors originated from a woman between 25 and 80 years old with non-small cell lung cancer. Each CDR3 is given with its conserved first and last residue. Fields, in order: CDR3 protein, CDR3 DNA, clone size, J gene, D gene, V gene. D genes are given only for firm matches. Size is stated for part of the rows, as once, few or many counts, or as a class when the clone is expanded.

cdr3_aa: CASSQDAGAQGF
cdr3_nt: TGCGCCAGCAGCCAAGACGCCGGGGCCCAAGGCTTC
clone_size: .
j_call: TRBJ2-7
d_call: .
v_call: TRBV4-3

cdr3_aa: CASSLDRNYGYTF
cdr3_nt: TGTGCCAGCAGCTTGGACAGGAATTATGGCTACACCTTC
clone_size: .
j_call: TRBJ1-2
d_call: .
v_call: TRBV5-6

cdr3_aa: CASSPSLNTEAFF
cdr3_nt: TGCGCCAGCAGCCCCAGTTTGAACACTGAAGCTTTCTTT
clone_size: few
j_call: TRBJ1-1
d_call: .
v_call: TRBV4-3

cdr3_aa: CASSLGFRYGPGKNEQFF
cdr3_nt: TGCGCCAGCAGCTTGGGGTTCAGGTACGGGCCAGGAAAGAATGAGCAGTTCTTC
clone_size: .
j_call: TRBJ2-1
d_call: .
v_call: TRBV5-1

cdr3_aa: CASTLTGSYEQYF
cdr3_nt: TGTGCCAGCACCCTGACTGGATCCTACGAGCAGTACTTC
clone_size: .
j_call: TRBJ2-7
d_call: .
v_call: TRBV11-2

cdr3_aa: CASSPRDRDNSPLHF
cdr3_nt: TGTGCCAGCTCACCCCGGGACAGGGATAATTCACCCCTCCACTTT
clone_size: .
j_call: TRBJ1-6
d_call: TRBD1
v_call: TRBV18

cdr3_aa: CASSLGGRERNEQFF
cdr3_nt: TGTGCCAGCAGCTTAGGGGGGCGGGAGAGAAATGAGCAGTTCTTC
clone_size: .
j_call: TRBJ2-1
d_call: .
v_call: TRBV7-2

cdr3_aa: CASSPRSGEQYF
cdr3_nt: TGTGCCAGTAGCCCGCGGTCGGGCGAGCAGTACTTC
clone_size: few
j_call: TRBJ2-7
d_call: .
v_call: TRBV19

cdr3_aa: CASSGQGTTGETQYF
cdr3_nt: TGTGCCAGCAGTGGGCAGGGGACAACTGGGGAGACCCAGTACTTC
clone_size: .
j_call: TRBJ2-5
d_call: .
v_call: TRBV2

cdr3_aa: CASSSQGDYNEQFF
cdr3_nt: TGTGCCAGCAGCTCACAGGGAGACTACAATGAGCAGTTCTTC
clone_size: .
j_call: TRBJ2-1
d_call: .
v_call: TRBV11-3

cdr3_aa: CASSEWGPTSYNSPLHF
cdr3_nt: TGTGCCAGCAGTGAATGGGGACCGACCTCCTATAATTCACCCCTCCACTTT
clone_size: few
j_call: TRBJ1-6
d_call: .
v_call: TRBV6-1

cdr3_aa: CATQGAGGNTIYF
cdr3_nt: TGTGCCACTCAGGGAGCTGGTGGAAACACCATATATTTT
clone_size: .
j_call: TRBJ1-3
d_call: .
v_call: TRBV10-3

cdr3_aa: CASSLAGLAANTGELFF
cdr3_nt: TGTGCCAGCAGCTTGGCCGGGCTAGCGGCGAACACCGGGGAGCTGTTTTTT
clone_size: .
j_call: TRBJ2-2
d_call: TRBD2
v_call: TRBV5-6

cdr3_aa: CASSPRGPGNSPLHF
cdr3_nt: TGTGCCAGCAGCCCTCGGGGGCCGGGGAATTCACCCCTCCACTTT
clone_size: .
j_call: TRBJ1-6
d_call: .
v_call: TRBV6-5

cdr3_aa: CASSLASQVYGYTF
cdr3_nt: TGCGCCAGCAGCTTGGCCTCACAGGTATATGGCTACACCTTC
clone_size: .
j_call: TRBJ1-2
d_call: .
v_call: TRBV5-1

cdr3_aa: CSVVQGDTGELFF
cdr3_nt: TGCAGCGTTGTGCAGGGGGACACCGGGGAGCTGTTTTTT
clone_size: once
j_call: TRBJ2-2
d_call: TRBD1
v_call: TRBV29-1

cdr3_aa: CASSLRGPSYNEQFF
cdr3_nt: TGCGCCAGCAGCCTCAGGGGCCCCTCCTACAATGAGCAGTTCTTC
clone_size: .
j_call: TRBJ2-1
d_call: .
v_call: TRBV5-1

cdr3_aa: CASSEGGTDTQYF
cdr3_nt: TGTGCCAGCAGTGAAGGTGGCACAGATACGCAGTATTTT
clone_size: .
j_call: TRBJ2-3
d_call: .
v_call: TRBV6-1

cdr3_aa: CASSHPSGLGYGYTF
cdr3_nt: TGCGCCAGCAGCCACCCTAGCGGTCTCGGCTATGGCTACACCTTC
clone_size: once
j_call: TRBJ1-2
d_call: .
v_call: TRBV4-1

cdr3_aa: CASSLADLRGGYEQYF
cdr3_nt: TGTGCCAGCAGTTTAGCTGACCTAAGGGGCGGCTACGAGCAGTACTTC
clone_size: .
j_call: TRBJ2-7
d_call: .
v_call: TRBV11-1

cdr3_aa: CASSQDPGGNSPLHF
cdr3_nt: TGCGCCAGCAGCCAAGATCCAGGGGGTAATTCACCCCTCCACTTT
clone_size: .
j_call: TRBJ1-6
d_call: TRBD1
v_call: TRBV4-3

cdr3_aa: CASSSQVHGVEKLFF
cdr3_nt: TGTGCCAGTAGTTCCCAGGTTCACGGGGTAGAAAAACTGTTTTTT
clone_size: .
j_call: TRBJ1-4
d_call: .
v_call: TRBV19

cdr3_aa: CSVEDRGNGYTF
cdr3_nt: TGCAGCGTTGAAGACCGGGGGAATGGCTACACCTTC
clone_size: .
j_call: TRBJ1-2
d_call: .
v_call: TRBV29-1

cdr3_aa: CASGPSGSGAEAFF
cdr3_nt: TGTGCTAGTGGTCCGTCAGGCTCCGGGGCTGAAGCTTTCTTT
clone_size: few
j_call: TRBJ1-1
d_call: .
v_call: TRBV12-5

cdr3_aa: CASSMGGSYNEQFF
cdr3_nt: TGTGCCAGCAGCATGGGCGGGTCCTACAATGAGCAGTTCTTC
clone_size: .
j_call: TRBJ2-1
d_call: .
v_call: TRBV7-9

cdr3_aa: CASSIGPGQGWEGDNEQFF
cdr3_nt: TGTGCCAGTAGTATCGGCCCGGGACAGGGCTGGGAAGGGGACAATGAGCAGTTCTTC
clone_size: .
j_call: TRBJ2-1
d_call: TRBD1
v_call: TRBV19

cdr3_aa: CASAGTGGGEAFF
cdr3_nt: TGTGCCAGTGCCGGGACAGGGGGCGGTGAAGCTTTCTTT
clone_size: .
j_call: TRBJ1-1
d_call: TRBD1
v_call: TRBV19

cdr3_aa: CAIGQGDYGYTF
cdr3_nt: TGTGCCATAGGACAGGGTGACTATGGCTACACCTTC
clone_size: .
j_call: TRBJ1-2
d_call: TRBD1
v_call: TRBV10-3

cdr3_aa: CASSFGGGGYEQYF
cdr3_nt: TGCGCCAGCAGCTTTGGGGGAGGAGGCTACGAGCAGTACTTC
clone_size: once
j_call: TRBJ2-7
d_call: .
v_call: TRBV5-1

cdr3_aa: CASSYVTGQPQHF
cdr3_nt: TGTGCCAGCAGTTACGTGACAGGGCAGCCCCAGCATTTT
clone_size: .
j_call: TRBJ1-5
d_call: TRBD1
v_call: TRBV6-5

cdr3_aa: CASSPQERDYGYTF
cdr3_nt: TGTGCCAGCTCTCCTCAGGAAAGGGACTATGGCTACACCTTC
clone_size: .
j_call: TRBJ1-2
d_call: .
v_call: TRBV18

cdr3_aa: CASSPTQGTYSNQPQHF
cdr3_nt: TGTGCCAGCTCACCTACACAGGGCACTTATAGCAATCAGCCCCAGCATTTT
clone_size: .
j_call: TRBJ1-5
d_call: .
v_call: TRBV27

cdr3_aa: CASSLISRSEQYF
cdr3_nt: TGTGCCAGCAGCTTAATCTCTCGCTCCGAGCAGTACTTC
clone_size: .
j_call: TRBJ2-7
d_call: .
v_call: TRBV7-8

cdr3_aa: CASIKDFNYGYTF
cdr3_nt: TGTGCCAGCATTAAAGACTTTAACTATGGCTACACCTTC
clone_size: .
j_call: TRBJ1-2
d_call: .
v_call: TRBV6-1

cdr3_aa: CATSGLQGLLNEKLFF
cdr3_nt: TGTGCCACCAGCGGGCTTCAGGGACTCTTGAATGAAAAACTGTTTTTT
clone_size: .
j_call: TRBJ1-4
d_call: .
v_call: TRBV15

cdr3_aa: CASSSGQGDEQFF
cdr3_nt: TGTGCCAGCAGCTCCGGACAGGGAGATGAGCAGTTCTTC
clone_size: .
j_call: TRBJ2-1
d_call: TRBD1
v_call: TRBV5-4

cdr3_aa: CASSYSTGEAFF
cdr3_nt: TGTGCCAGCAGTTACTCCACAGGGGAAGCTTTCTTT
clone_size: .
j_call: TRBJ1-1
d_call: .
v_call: TRBV6-6

cdr3_aa: CASSSGGGTDTQYF
cdr3_nt: TGTGCCAGCAGCTCGGGGGGGGGTACAGATACGCAGTATTTT
clone_size: .
j_call: TRBJ2-3
d_call: TRBD2
v_call: TRBV7-8

cdr3_aa: CASSIPGQGSYEQYF
cdr3_nt: TGTGCCAGCAGTATACCGGGACAGGGATCCTACGAGCAGTACTTC
clone_size: .
j_call: TRBJ2-7
d_call: TRBD1
v_call: TRBV6-1

cdr3_aa: CASSLRRTGSYEQYF
cdr3_nt: TGTGCCAGCAGCTTAAGAAGGACAGGGTCCTACGAGCAGTACTTC
clone_size: many
j_call: TRBJ2-7
d_call: TRBD1
v_call: TRBV7-8

cdr3_aa: CAWSVPLDRGGDGYTF
cdr3_nt: TGTGCCTGGAGTGTGCCCCTGGACAGGGGAGGCGATGGCTACACCTTC
clone_size: once
j_call: TRBJ1-2
d_call: TRBD1
v_call: TRBV30

cdr3_aa: CASSQGEVGTDTQYF
cdr3_nt: TGTGCCAGTAGTCAAGGGGAGGTTGGCACAGATACGCAGTATTTT
clone_size: .
j_call: TRBJ2-3
d_call: .
v_call: TRBV19

cdr3_aa: CASSPGQGNTGELFF
cdr3_nt: TGTGCCAGCTCACCAGGTCAGGGGAACACCGGGGAGCTGTTTTTT
clone_size: .
j_call: TRBJ2-2
d_call: .
v_call: TRBV18

cdr3_aa: CASSAQGRNTEAFF
cdr3_nt: TGTGCCAGCAGCGCTCAGGGTAGGAACACTGAAGCTTTCTTT
clone_size: few
j_call: TRBJ1-1
d_call: .
v_call: TRBV27

cdr3_aa: CASSLFLEPQHF
cdr3_nt: TGTGCCAGCAGCCTTTTCTTGGAGCCCCAGCATTTT
clone_size: .
j_call: TRBJ1-5
d_call: .
v_call: TRBV7-9

cdr3_aa: CASSLGSLFASGSPREQFF
cdr3_nt: TGTGCCAGCAGCTTAGGGTCTTTGTTCGCTAGCGGGAGCCCTCGAGAGCAGTTCTTC
clone_size: .
j_call: TRBJ2-1
d_call: TRBD2
v_call: TRBV11-2

cdr3_aa: CASSEIYTDTQYF
cdr3_nt: TGTGCCAGCAGCGAAATTTATACAGATACGCAGTATTTT
clone_size: .
j_call: TRBJ2-3
d_call: .
v_call: TRBV5-6

cdr3_aa: CASSELLANTGELFF
cdr3_nt: TGTGCCAGCAGTGAATTACTAGCGAACACCGGGGAGCTGTTTTTT
clone_size: .
j_call: TRBJ2-2
d_call: .
v_call: TRBV6-1

cdr3_aa: CASSFTGQGAYEQYF
cdr3_nt: TGTGCCAGCAGTTTCACTGGACAGGGTGCCTACGAGCAGTACTTC
clone_size: .
j_call: TRBJ2-7
d_call: TRBD1
v_call: TRBV27

cdr3_aa: CAWSVHLNTEAFF
cdr3_nt: TGTGCCTGGAGTGTACACTTGAACACTGAAGCTTTCTTT
clone_size: few
j_call: TRBJ1-1
d_call: .
v_call: TRBV30

cdr3_aa: CASSLPGGSGNTIYF
cdr3_nt: TGTGCCAGCAGCCTACCAGGGGGCTCTGGAAACACCATATATTTT
clone_size: .
j_call: TRBJ1-3
d_call: TRBD1
v_call: TRBV6-6

cdr3_aa: CASSHPPRAAGQFF
cdr3_nt: TGCGCCAGCAGCCATCCGCCCAGGGCCGCTGGGCAGTTCTTC
clone_size: few
j_call: TRBJ2-1
d_call: .
v_call: TRBV4-1

cdr3_aa: CASSAQGGAQPQHF
cdr3_nt: TGTGCCAGCTCAGCACAGGGAGGGGCTCAGCCCCAGCATTTT
clone_size: .
j_call: TRBJ1-5
d_call: .
v_call: TRBV18

cdr3_aa: CASSAGTELTLHF
cdr3_nt: TGTGCCAGCAGTGCTGGGACGGAGCTCACCCTCCACTTT
clone_size: .
j_call: TRBJ1-6
d_call: .
v_call: TRBV6-5